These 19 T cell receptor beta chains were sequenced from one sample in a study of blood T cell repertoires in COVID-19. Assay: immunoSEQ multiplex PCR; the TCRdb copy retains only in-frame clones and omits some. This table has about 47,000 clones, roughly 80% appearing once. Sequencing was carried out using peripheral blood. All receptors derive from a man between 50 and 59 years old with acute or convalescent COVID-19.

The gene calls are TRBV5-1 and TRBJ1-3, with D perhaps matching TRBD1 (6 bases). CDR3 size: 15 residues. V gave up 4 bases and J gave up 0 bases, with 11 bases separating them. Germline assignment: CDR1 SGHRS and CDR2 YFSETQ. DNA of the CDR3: TGCGCCAGCAGCGACACAGGGATCTCTGGAAACACCATATATTTT. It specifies CASSDTGISGNTIYF.

The CDR3 reads CASSLDRGAYGYTF. CDR3 nucleotide sequence: TGTGCCAGCAGCTTGGACAGGGGCGCCTATGGCTACACCTTC. The chain couples TRBV2 to TRBJ1-2, with 9 positions matching TRBD1. V dropped 6 bases and J dropped 4; count of bases not matched to a gene: 6. This CDR3 region has 14 residues. Germline CDR1 and CDR2: SNHLY and FYNNEI.

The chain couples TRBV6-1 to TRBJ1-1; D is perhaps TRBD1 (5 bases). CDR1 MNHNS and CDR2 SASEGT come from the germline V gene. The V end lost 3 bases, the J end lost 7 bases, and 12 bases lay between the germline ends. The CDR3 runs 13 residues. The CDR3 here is CASSDSWGGEAFF. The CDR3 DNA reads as TGTGCCAGCAGTGATAGCTGGGGCGGTGAAGCTTTCTTT.

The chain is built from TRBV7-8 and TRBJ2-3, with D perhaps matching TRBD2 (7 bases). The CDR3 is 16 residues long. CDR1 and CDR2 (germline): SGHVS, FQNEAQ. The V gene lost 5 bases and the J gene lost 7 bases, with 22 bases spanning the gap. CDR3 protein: CASSPGGPGPAHTQYF. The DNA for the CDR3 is TGTGCCAGCAGCCCCGGGGGGCCAGGCCCCGCACATACGCAGTATTTT.

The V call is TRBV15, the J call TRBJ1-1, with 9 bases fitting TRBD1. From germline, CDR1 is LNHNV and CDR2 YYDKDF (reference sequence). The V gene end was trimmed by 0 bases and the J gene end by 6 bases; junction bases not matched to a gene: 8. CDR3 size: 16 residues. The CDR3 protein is CATSRDARDRVAEAFF. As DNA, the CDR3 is TGTGCCACCAGCAGAGATGCCCGGGACAGGGTTGCTGAAGCTTTCTTT.

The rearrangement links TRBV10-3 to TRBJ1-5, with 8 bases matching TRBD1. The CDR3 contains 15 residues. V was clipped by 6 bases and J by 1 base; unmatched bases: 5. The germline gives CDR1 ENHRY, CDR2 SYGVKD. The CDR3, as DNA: TGTGCCATCAGGGGGACAGGAGGGAGCAATCAGCCCCAGCATTTT. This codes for CAIRGTGGSNQPQHF.

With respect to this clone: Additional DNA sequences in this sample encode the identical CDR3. The CDR3 nucleotides are TGCGCCAGCAGCTTCGGCGGGGGCGATCAGCCCCAGCATTTT. Encoded protein: CASSFGGGDQPQHF. J is TRBJ1-5 and V is TRBV5-1; D possibly corresponds to TRBD1 (6 bases). Deletions cut 2 bases from V and 5 bases from J, with 11 bases between. This CDR3 spans 14 amino acids. Per germline, CDR1 SGHRS and CDR2 YFSETQ.

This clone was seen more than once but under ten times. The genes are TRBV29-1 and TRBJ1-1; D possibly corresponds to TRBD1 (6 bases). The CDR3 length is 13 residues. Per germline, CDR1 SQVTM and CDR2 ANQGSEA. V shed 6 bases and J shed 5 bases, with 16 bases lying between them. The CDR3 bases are TGCAGCGTCTCCGGGGGGGGGCGGACTGAAGCTTTCTTT. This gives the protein CSVSGGGRTEAFF.

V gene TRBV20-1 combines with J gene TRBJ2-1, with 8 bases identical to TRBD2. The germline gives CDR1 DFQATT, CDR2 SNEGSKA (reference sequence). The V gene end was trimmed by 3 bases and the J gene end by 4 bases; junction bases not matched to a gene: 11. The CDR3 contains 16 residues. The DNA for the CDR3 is TGCAGTGCTAGTAGTATTAGCGGGACTTCTTACAATGAGCAGTTCTTC. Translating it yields CSASSISGTSYNEQFF.

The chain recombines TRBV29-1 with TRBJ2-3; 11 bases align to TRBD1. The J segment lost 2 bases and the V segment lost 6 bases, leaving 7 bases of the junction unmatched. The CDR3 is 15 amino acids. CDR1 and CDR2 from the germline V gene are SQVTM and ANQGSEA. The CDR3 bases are TGCAGCGTAGCCGGACAGGGGGCCACCACAGATACGCAGTATTTT. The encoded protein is CSVAGQGATTDTQYF.

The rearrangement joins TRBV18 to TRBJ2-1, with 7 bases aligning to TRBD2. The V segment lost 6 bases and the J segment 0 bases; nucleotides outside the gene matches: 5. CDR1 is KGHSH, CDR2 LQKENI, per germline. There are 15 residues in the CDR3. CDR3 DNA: TGTGCCAGCTCTGGGGGGGTAAGCTCCTACAATGAGCAGTTCTTC. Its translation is CASSGGVSSYNEQFF.

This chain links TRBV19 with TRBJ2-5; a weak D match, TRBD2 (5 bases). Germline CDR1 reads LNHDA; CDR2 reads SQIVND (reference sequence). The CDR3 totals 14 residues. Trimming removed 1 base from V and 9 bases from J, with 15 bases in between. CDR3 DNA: TGTGCCAGTAGTATAGGCGAGGCGGGCCCGCCCCAGTACTTC. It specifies CASSIGEAGPPQYF.

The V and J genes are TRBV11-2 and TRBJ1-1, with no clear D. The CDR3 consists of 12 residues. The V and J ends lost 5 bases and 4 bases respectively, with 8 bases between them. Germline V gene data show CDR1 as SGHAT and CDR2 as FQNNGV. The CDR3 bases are TGTGCCAGCAGCCCGCTTAGCACTGAAGCTTTCTTT. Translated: CASSPLSTEAFF.

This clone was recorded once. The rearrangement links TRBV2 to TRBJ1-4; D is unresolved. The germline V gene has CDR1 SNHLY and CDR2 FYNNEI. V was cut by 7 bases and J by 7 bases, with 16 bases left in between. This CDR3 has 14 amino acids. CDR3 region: CASIRSGPIEKLFF. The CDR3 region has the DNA TGTGCCAGCATTCGCAGTGGGCCGATTGAAAAACTGTTTTTT.

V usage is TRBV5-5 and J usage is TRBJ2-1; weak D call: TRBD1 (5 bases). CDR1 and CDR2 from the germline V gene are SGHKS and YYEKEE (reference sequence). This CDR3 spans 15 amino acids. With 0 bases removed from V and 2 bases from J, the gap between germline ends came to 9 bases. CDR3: CASSLGQIAYNEQFF. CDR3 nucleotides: TGTGCCAGCAGCTTGGGACAGATAGCCTACAATGAGCAGTTCTTC.

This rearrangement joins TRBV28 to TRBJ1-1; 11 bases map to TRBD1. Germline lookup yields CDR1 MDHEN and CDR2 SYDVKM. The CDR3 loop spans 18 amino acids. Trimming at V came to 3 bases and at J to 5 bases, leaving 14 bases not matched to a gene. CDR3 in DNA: TGTGCCAGCAGTTTGCCCGGACAGGGGGCACTAAAGGGGACTGAAGCTTTCTTT. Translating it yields CASSLPGQGALKGTEAFF.

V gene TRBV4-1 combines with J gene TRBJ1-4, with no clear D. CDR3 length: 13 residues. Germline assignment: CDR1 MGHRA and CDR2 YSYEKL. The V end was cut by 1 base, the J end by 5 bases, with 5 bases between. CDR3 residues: CASSQGGNEKLFF. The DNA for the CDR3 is TGCGCCAGCAGCCAAGGAGGAAATGAAAAACTGTTTTTT.

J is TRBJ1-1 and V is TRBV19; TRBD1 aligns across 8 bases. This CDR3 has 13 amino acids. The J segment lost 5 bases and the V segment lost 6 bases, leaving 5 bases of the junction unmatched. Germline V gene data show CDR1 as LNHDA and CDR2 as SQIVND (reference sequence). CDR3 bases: TGTGCCAGTAGCAGGGGGCTAGGAACTGAAGCTTTCTTT. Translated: CASSRGLGTEAFF.

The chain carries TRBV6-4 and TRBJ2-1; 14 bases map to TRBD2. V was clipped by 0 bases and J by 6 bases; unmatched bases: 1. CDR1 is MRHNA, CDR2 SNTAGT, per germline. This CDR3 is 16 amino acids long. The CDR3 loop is CASSDSGTSGSNEQFF. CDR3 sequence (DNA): TGTGCCAGCAGTGACTCGGGGACTAGCGGGAGCAATGAGCAGTTCTTC.